The clone carrying this TCR beta chain was detected a few times. The data belong to a study of response to subunit inactivated influenza vaccine. The germline V gene has CDR1 MRHNA and CDR2 SNTAGT. This CDR3 region has 18 residues. Unmatched junction bases numbered 13, after V lost 4 bases and J lost 0 bases. TCRdb reprocessed the RT-PCR reads with MiXCR, giving one entry per CDR3 protein. Of roughly 620,000 distinct CDR3 sequences in the sample, about 11% were seen once. This sample also belongs to another study, concerning T cells expressing NK-cell markers. As that study records: Synthesis of TCR beta cDNA relied on 5'RACE template switching carrying UMIs. Within the sequenced cohort of eight donors, seven exhibited HCMV seropositivity and one was seronegative. These clonotypes also led the CD3+CD56-NKG2C+ fraction in four donors.

The receptor comes from a man aged 50 or older who received an inactivated influenza vaccine. Sequenced material: PBMCs from blood, taken on the day of vaccination. The chain is built from TRBV6-4 and TRBJ2-3, with 7 nucleotides matching TRBD2. DNA for the CDR3: TGTGCCAGCAGTGGGTCTGTTCGCGGGAGCCGGAGCACAGATACGCAGTATTTT. Its translation is CASSGSVRGSRSTDTQYF.